Presented here are 32 T cell receptor beta chains from one specimen sequenced in a study of cytomegalovirus exposure and HLA in healthy donors (dated by TCRdb to the late 2010s). The library was obtained by the immunoSEQ multiplex PCR assay. TCRdb carries this immuneACCESS record with in-frame sequences only. Its versions omit some clonotypes, under half of them owing to an unresolved V gene in the studies checked, with the rest unexplained. The sample records approximately 54,000 clones, around 90% of which are singletons. The ten most abundant clones make up approximately 8.1% of the sample. The sample was PBMCs. The source of these receptors is a woman younger than 30 in good health and CMV-seropositive.

The genes are TRBV4-3 and TRBJ2-5; possibly TRBD1 for D (5 bases). The CDR3 is 16 amino acids. V dropped 0 bases and J dropped 2 bases, with 13 bases sitting between them. Germline lookup yields CDR1 LGHNA and CDR2 YSLEER. CDR3 nucleotides: TGCGCCAGCAGCCAAGATGGAGCCAGGGCGCAAGAGACCCAGTACTTC. The encoded protein is CASSQDGARAQETQYF.

This chain connects TRBV7-8 to TRBJ2-1; 9 bases match TRBD2. With V trimmed by 5 bases and J by 8 bases, 19 bases remained unmatched. The CDR3 has 18 amino acids. Germline CDR1 is SGHVS and CDR2 is FQNEAQ. CDR3: CASSPATSPRGGGDEQFF. DNA for the CDR3: TGTGCCAGCAGCCCCGCCACCTCTCCGCGGGGGGGTGGGGATGAGCAGTTCTTC.

V is TRBV11-2 and J is TRBJ2-3, with 13 bases that match TRBD2. CDR1 is SGHAT, CDR2 FQNNGV, per germline. The CDR3 runs to 16 residues. Trimming at V came to 5 bases and at J to 4 bases, leaving 6 bases not matched to a gene. This chain's CDR3 is CASSLTSGGGPDTQYF. The CDR3 DNA is TGTGCCAGCAGCCTCACTAGCGGGGGGGGACCAGATACGCAGTATTTT.

This CDR3 reads CASGAGGTSGYGYTF. CDR3 coding DNA: TGTGCTAGTGGGGCAGGAGGCACCTCGGGGTATGGCTACACCTTC. This sequence joins TRBV12-5 and TRBJ1-2, with D unresolved. This CDR3 is built from 15 residues. V was trimmed by 6 bases and J by 5 bases, leaving 19 bases between them. CDR1 is LGHNT, CDR2 FRNRAP, per germline.

This clone was counted between two and nine times. The chain carries TRBV9 and TRBJ2-1; 8 bases agree with TRBD1. The CDR3 runs 14 residues. The J segment lost 5 bases and the V segment lost 4 bases, leaving 5 bases of the junction unmatched. The V gene's germline CDR1 is SGDLS and CDR2 YYNGEE. CDR3 coding DNA: TGTGCCAGCAGCCCCAGGACAGGGCACAATGAGCAGTTCTTC. As protein: CASSPRTGHNEQFF.

This rearrangement joins TRBV30 to TRBJ1-3; TRBD1 might be the D (5 bases). Trimming took 8 bases from V and 0 from J, leaving 14 bases between them. Looked up from germline, CDR1 is GTSNPN and CDR2 is SVGIG (reference sequence). The CDR3 spans 14 residues. In DNA, the CDR3 is TGTGCCCGGGGGGACGTAAGCTCTGGAAACACCATATATTTT. This sequence encodes CARGDVSSGNTIYF.

The chain couples TRBV6-6 to TRBJ1-1; D is ambiguous. CDR3 length: 11 amino acids. Germline V lookup: CDR1 MNHNY, CDR2 SVGAGI (reference sequence). V lost 5 bases and J lost 12, with 13 bases in between. The CDR3 loop reads CASSTPVGTFF. CDR3 DNA: TGTGCCAGCAGTACACCAGTCGGGACTTTCTTT.

The chain couples TRBV19 to TRBJ2-2, with D uncertain. V gave up 7 bases and J gave up 1 base, with 4 bases separating them. Germline values: CDR1 LNHDA, CDR2 SQIVND (reference sequence). The CDR3 has 12 amino acids. CDR3 sequence reads: CASNLNTGELFF. The CDR3 region has the DNA TGTGCCAGTAATCTGAACACCGGGGAGCTGTTTTTT.

The chain is built from TRBV18 and TRBJ1-1; TRBD1 aligns across 8 bases. The CDR3 runs to 16 residues. Trimming took 2 bases from V and 5 from J; bases not matched to a gene: 10. Germline V lookup: CDR1 KGHSH, CDR2 LQKENI. CDR3 sequence: CASSPAGGGLATEAFF. The CDR3 DNA reads as TGTGCCAGCTCACCAGCAGGGGGCGGGTTAGCGACTGAAGCTTTCTTT.

The chain joins TRBV19 to TRBJ2-2, with D unresolved. The CDR3 totals 13 residues. The germline gives CDR1 LNHDA, CDR2 SQIVND (reference sequence). V lost 1 base and J lost 6, with 6 bases in between. The CDR3 loop is CASSIVFAGELFF. The CDR3 nucleotides read TGTGCCAGTAGTATAGTTTTCGCCGGGGAGCTGTTTTTT.

The chain links TRBV11-1 to TRBJ2-7; TRBD2 agrees at 7 bases. Germline V gives CDR1 SGHAT, CDR2 FQDESV (reference sequence). The CDR3 is 15 residues long. The trim removed 1 base at V and 3 bases at J, leaving 6 bases unmatched. The CDR3 reads CASSLERGEIYEQYF. The CDR3 DNA reads TGTGCCAGCAGCTTAGAACGGGGGGAGATCTACGAGCAGTACTTC.

This rearrangement joins TRBV5-1 to TRBJ1-2; 10 bases are shared with TRBD1. From germline, CDR1 is SGHRS and CDR2 YFSETQ. CDR3 length: 15 residues. V shed 0 bases and J 8 bases; nucleotides not matched to a gene: 7. The CDR3 DNA reads as TGCGCCAGCAGCTTGGTGACAGGGGGCGAGGGAGGCTACACCTTC. Translated: CASSLVTGGEGGYTF. The whole variable domain, filled in from reference TRBV5-1 and TRBJ1-2, reads KAGVTQTPRYLIKTRGQQVTLSCSPISGHRSVSWYQQTPGQGLQFLFEYFSETQRNKGNFPGRFSGRQFSNSRSEMNVSTLELGDSALYLCASSLVTGGEGGYTFGSGTRLTVV.

The V and J genes are TRBV27 and TRBJ1-2, with 9 bases that match TRBD1. The CDR3 is made up of 14 amino acids. The germline CDR1 and CDR2 sequences are MNHEY and SMNVEV (reference sequence). V lost 6 bases and J lost 4; bases outside the gene matches: 6. As DNA, the CDR3 is TGTGCCAGCAGCCTGGGACAGGGAGTCTATGGCTACACCTTC. Translated, it gives CASSLGQGVYGYTF.

The chain has TRBV11-2 and TRBJ1-5; no clear D gene. Germline-derived CDR1 and CDR2 are SGHAT and FQNNGV. V gave up 5 bases and J gave up 7 bases, with 18 bases separating them. The CDR3 consists of 15 residues. The CDR3: CASSRISGGDQPQHF. As DNA, the CDR3 is TGTGCCAGCAGCCGGATCTCTGGTGGAGACCAGCCCCAGCATTTT. The full variable domain, rest sourced from reference TRBV11-2 and TRBJ1-5, is EAGVAQSPRYKIIEKRQSVAFWCNPISGHATLYWYQQILGQGPKLLIQFQNNGVVDDSQLPKDRFSAERLKGVDSTLKIQPAKLEDSAVYLCASSRISGGDQPQHFGDGTRLSIL.

V gene TRBV28 combines with J gene TRBJ2-7; D possibly corresponds to TRBD1 (6 bases). Germline V CDR1 and CDR2: MDHEN, SYDVKM. V was cut by 5 bases and J by 4 bases, with 12 bases left in between. This CDR3 region has 13 residues. CDR3: CASSRDTGYEQYF. The CDR3 region has the DNA TGTGCCAGCAGTCGGGACACCGGGTACGAGCAGTACTTC.

V is TRBV9 and J is TRBJ2-2; TRBD1 matches 7 bases. The V and J ends lost 0 bases and 5 bases, in that order; junction bases with no gene match: 4. From germline, CDR1 is SGDLS and CDR2 YYNGEE. The CDR3 contains 15 residues. Written as DNA, the CDR3 is TGTGCCAGCAGCGTAGTAGGGGGCCGGACCGGGGAGCTGTTTTTT. It specifies CASSVVGGRTGELFF.

The genes are TRBV19 and TRBJ2-2; 9 positions match TRBD1. Trimming at V came to 5 bases and at J to 0 bases, leaving 7 bases not matched to a gene. The CDR3 has 17 residues. Germline assignment: CDR1 LNHDA and CDR2 SQIVND (reference sequence). DNA of the CDR3: TGTGCCAGTAGTGTAACAGGGGGCATTGCGAACACCGGGGAGCTGTTTTTT. Protein sequence: CASSVTGGIANTGELFF.

This clone was seen once. The V gene is TRBV5-1, the J gene TRBJ2-5; 8 bases agree with TRBD2. This CDR3 has 13 residues. CDR1 is SGHRS, CDR2 YFSETQ, per germline. V shed 6 bases, J shed 2 bases, and the junction held 3 bases outside the gene matches. This chain's CDR3 is CASNAGGQETQYF. CDR3 nucleotide sequence: TGCGCCAGCAACGCGGGGGGACAAGAGACCCAGTACTTC. The variable domain in full, with the rest retrieved from reference TRBV5-1 and TRBJ2-5, is KAGVTQTPRYLIKTRGQQVTLSCSPISGHRSVSWYQQTPGQGLQFLFEYFSETQRNKGNFPGRFSGRQFSNSRSEMNVSTLELGDSALYLCASNAGGQETQYFGPGTRLLVL.

The chain couples TRBV4-1 to TRBJ1-5; D perhaps matches TRBD1 (5 bases). The V gene lost 1 base and the J gene lost 4 bases, with 8 bases spanning the gap. Germline loops: CDR1 MGHRA, CDR2 YSYEKL. The CDR3 runs 14 residues. CDR3 nucleotide sequence: TGCGCCAGCAGCCAAGTGGGGCCAAATCAGCCCCAGCATTTT. Amino acid sequence: CASSQVGPNQPQHF.

This clone was observed once. The chain carries TRBV6-5 and TRBJ2-2; unclear D gene. V lost 2 bases and J lost 4, with 5 bases in between. This CDR3 is 13 amino acids long. CDR1 and CDR2 from the germline V gene are MNHEY and SVGAGI. In DNA, the CDR3 is TGTGCCAGCAGTTACGGGCGCACCGGGGAGCTGTTTTTT. Protein product: CASSYGRTGELFF.

This sequence joins TRBV19 and TRBJ2-1; a weak D match, TRBD1 (6 bases). Germline CDR1 and CDR2: LNHDA and SQIVND (reference sequence). The CDR3 sequence is 16 residues long. The ends were cut back, 5 bases at V and 1 base at J, with 15 bases in the middle. The CDR3 DNA sequence: TGTGCCAGTAGTGAACAGGGTTTCCAATCCTACAATGAGCAGTTCTTC. It is translated as CASSEQGFQSYNEQFF.

The CDR3 region is CASSLPGLAAETQYF. The CDR3 DNA reads as TGTGCCAGCAGCTTGCCCGGACTAGCGGCGGAGACCCAGTACTTC. The chain is built from TRBV5-4 and TRBJ2-5, with TRBD2 matching 10 bases. V lost 1 base to trimming and J lost 5 bases; unmatched junction nucleotides: 5. CDR3 length: 15 residues. From germline, CDR1 is SGHNT and CDR2 YYREEE (reference sequence).

The chain recombines TRBV15 with TRBJ2-5; D gene unclear. The CDR3 contains 12 residues. With 1 base removed from V and 3 bases from J, the gap between germline ends came to 3 bases. The germline CDR1 and CDR2 sequences are LNHNV and YYDKDF (reference sequence). This CDR3 is CATSRVEETQYF. The DNA of the CDR3 is TGTGCCACCAGCAGAGTAGAAGAGACCCAGTACTTC.

The chain employs TRBV2 and TRBJ2-3; 9 positions agree with TRBD1. The ends lost 7 bases at V and 3 bases at J; junction bases unmatched: 20. Germline CDR1 reads SNHLY; CDR2 reads FYNNEI. The CDR3 runs to 19 residues. The CDR3 bases are TGTGCCAGCACCCAGGGGGGCAAGAGACAGGGGGAGGTAACAGATACGCAGTATTTT. Translation: CASTQGGKRQGEVTDTQYF.

This sequence joins TRBV7-8 and TRBJ1-2; TRBD1 matches 8 bases. Germline V gene sequence: CDR1 SGHVS, CDR2 FQNEAQ. The CDR3 extends over 14 amino acids. V trimming: 5 bases; J trimming: 4 bases; junction bases outside the gene matches: 6. As DNA, the CDR3 is TGTGCCAGCAGCCCGGACAGGGTTCTCTATGGCTACACCTTC. Translation gives CASSPDRVLYGYTF.

This clone was counted a single time. The gene calls are TRBV5-4 and TRBJ2-1, with 9 bases identical to TRBD1. The CDR3 totals 15 residues. Germline V lookup: CDR1 SGHNT, CDR2 YYREEE (reference sequence). V lost 4 bases to trimming and J lost 5 bases; unmatched junction nucleotides: 7. The CDR3 DNA reads TGTGCCAGCAGCCGGACAGGGGCCGCAAACAATGAGCAGTTCTTC. Protein product: CASSRTGAANNEQFF.

V and J are TRBV5-6 and TRBJ2-7; 8 bases are a match to TRBD2. Losses at the gene ends were 3 bases for V and 3 bases for J; bases not matched to a gene: 8. Germline V lookup: CDR1 SGHDT, CDR2 YYEEEE. The CDR3 is 15 residues long. CDR3 in amino acids: CASSSRTGGFYEQYF. CDR3 DNA sequence: TGTGCCAGCAGCTCCCGAACGGGGGGGTTCTACGAGCAGTACTTC.

The V and J genes are TRBV6-6 and TRBJ1-1; no reliable D call. The germline gives CDR1 MNHNY, CDR2 SVGAGI (reference sequence). Between the trimmed V and J ends, which lost 11 bases and 0 bases, there was a span of 13 bases. There are 13 residues in the CDR3. The CDR3 sequence: CAHRAGMNTEAFF. The CDR3 nucleotides read TGTGCCCATAGGGCGGGCATGAACACTGAAGCTTTCTTT.

This clone was recorded once. Written as DNA, the CDR3 is TGTGCCAGCAGCTCCCGACTAGCTACAGATACGCAGTATTTT. This translates into CASSSRLATDTQYF. This chain uses TRBV5-4 with TRBJ2-3; 7 bases fit TRBD2. The V and J ends lost 3 bases and 3 bases, in that order; junction bases with no gene match: 4. Germline CDR1 SGHNT, CDR2 YYREEE (reference sequence). The CDR3 runs 14 residues.

This clone was observed a single time. The chain joins TRBV7-9 to TRBJ1-1; 8 positions agree with TRBD1. The length of the CDR3 is 14 residues. From germline, CDR1 is SEHNR and CDR2 FQNEAQ (reference sequence). Unmatched junction bases numbered 3, after V lost 6 bases and J lost 0 bases. CDR3 coding DNA: TGTGCCAGCAGTCGGACAGGGATGAACACTGAAGCTTTCTTT. Its protein is CASSRTGMNTEAFF.

This chain links TRBV19 with TRBJ2-3; 7 positions agree with TRBD2. The J segment lost 2 bases and the V segment lost 8 bases, leaving 10 bases of the junction unmatched. This CDR3 region has 15 residues. The germline V gene has CDR1 LNHDA and CDR2 SQIVND (reference sequence). The CDR3 sequence is CASDTGGTYTDTQYF. The CDR3 nucleotides read TGTGCCAGTGATACGGGGGGAACTTACACAGATACGCAGTATTTT.

The chain links TRBV11-2 to TRBJ1-6; D uncertain. V lost 5 bases to trimming and J lost 3 bases, with 11 bases between them. Germline-derived CDR1 and CDR2 are SGHAT and FQNNGV. This CDR3 is built from 15 residues. The CDR3 loop is CASSTEGVYNSPLHF. The CDR3 region has the DNA TGTGCCAGCAGCACAGAGGGTGTCTATAATTCACCCCTCCACTTT.